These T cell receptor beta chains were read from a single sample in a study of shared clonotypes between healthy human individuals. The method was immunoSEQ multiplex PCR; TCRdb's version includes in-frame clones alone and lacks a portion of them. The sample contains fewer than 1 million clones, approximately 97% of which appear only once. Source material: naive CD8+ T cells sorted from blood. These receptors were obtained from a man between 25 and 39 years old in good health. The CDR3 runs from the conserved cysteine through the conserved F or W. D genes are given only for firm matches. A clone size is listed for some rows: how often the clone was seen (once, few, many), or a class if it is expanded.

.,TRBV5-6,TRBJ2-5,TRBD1,CASRSTGVETQYF,TGTGCCAGCAGGTCTACAGGGGTTGAAACCCAGTACTTC
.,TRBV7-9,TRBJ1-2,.,CASSPSWGYTF,TGTGCCAGCAGCCCTAGCTGGGGCTACACCTTC
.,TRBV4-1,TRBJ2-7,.,CASSQDSGHEQYF,TGCGCCAGCAGCCAAGATTCGGGCCACGAGCAGTACTTC
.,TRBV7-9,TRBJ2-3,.,CASSPRNRALGTDTQYF,TGTGCCAGCAGCCCCAGAAACAGGGCTCTAGGCACAGATACGCAGTATTTT
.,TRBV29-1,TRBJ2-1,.,CSVYGVYNEQFF,TGCAGCGTCTACGGGGTCTACAATGAGCAGTTCTTC
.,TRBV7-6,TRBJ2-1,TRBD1,CASSHRTGRVGEQFF,TGTGCCAGCAGCCACCGGACAGGGAGAGTTGGCGAGCAGTTCTTC
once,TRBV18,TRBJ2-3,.,CASSPDSFTDTQYF,TGTGCCAGCTCACCGGACAGCTTCACAGATACGCAGTATTTT
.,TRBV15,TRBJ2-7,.,CATSRGQYEQYF,TGTGCCACCAGCAGAGGACAATACGAGCAGTACTTC
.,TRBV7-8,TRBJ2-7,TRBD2,CASSLDPRLADSYEQYF,TGTGCCAGCAGCCTAGACCCGAGACTAGCGGACTCCTACGAGCAGTACTTC
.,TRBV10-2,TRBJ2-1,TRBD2,CASSGTSGSHNEQFF,TGCGCCAGCAGTGGGACTAGCGGGAGCCACAATGAGCAGTTCTTC